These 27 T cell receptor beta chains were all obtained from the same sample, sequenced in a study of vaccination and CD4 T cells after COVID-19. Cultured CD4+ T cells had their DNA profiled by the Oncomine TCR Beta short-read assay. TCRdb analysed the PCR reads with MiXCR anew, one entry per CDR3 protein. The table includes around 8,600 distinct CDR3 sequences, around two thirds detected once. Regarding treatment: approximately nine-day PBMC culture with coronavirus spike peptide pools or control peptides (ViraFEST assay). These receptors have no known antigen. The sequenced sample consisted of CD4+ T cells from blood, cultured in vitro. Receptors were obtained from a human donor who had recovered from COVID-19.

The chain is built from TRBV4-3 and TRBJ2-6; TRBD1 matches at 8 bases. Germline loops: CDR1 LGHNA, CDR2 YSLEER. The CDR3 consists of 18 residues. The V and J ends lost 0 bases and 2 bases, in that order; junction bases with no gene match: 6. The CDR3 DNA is TGCGCCAGCAGCCAAGAAACAGGGGGTCTTGCTGGGGCCAACGTCCTGACTTTC. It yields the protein CASSQETGGLAGANVLTF.

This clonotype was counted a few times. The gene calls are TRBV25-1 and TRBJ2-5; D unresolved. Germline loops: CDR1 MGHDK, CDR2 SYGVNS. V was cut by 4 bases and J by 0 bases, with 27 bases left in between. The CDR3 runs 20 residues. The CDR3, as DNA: TGTGCCAGCAGTGCTACTTTCGGCGTTCACCTCAATTGGTACCAAGAGACCCAGTACTTC. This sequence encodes CASSATFGVHLNWYQETQYF.

The CDR3 loop reads CASSEGTGKNTEAFF. For the CDR3, the DNA is TGTGCCAGCTCAGAGGGGACAGGGAAGAACACTGAAGCTTTCTTT. V usage is TRBV18 and J usage is TRBJ1-1; 9 bases are a match to TRBD1. The V segment lost 5 bases and the J segment 1 base; nucleotides outside the gene matches: 5. The CDR3 extends over 15 amino acids. Germline CDR1 KGHSH, CDR2 LQKENI.

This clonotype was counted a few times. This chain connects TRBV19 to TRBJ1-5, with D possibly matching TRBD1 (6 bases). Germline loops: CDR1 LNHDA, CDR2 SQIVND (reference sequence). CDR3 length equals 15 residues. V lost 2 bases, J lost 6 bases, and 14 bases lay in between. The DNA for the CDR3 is TGTGCCAGTAGTATATCGGACAGCGCGGCTCAGCCCCAGCATTTT. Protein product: CASSISDSAAQPQHF.

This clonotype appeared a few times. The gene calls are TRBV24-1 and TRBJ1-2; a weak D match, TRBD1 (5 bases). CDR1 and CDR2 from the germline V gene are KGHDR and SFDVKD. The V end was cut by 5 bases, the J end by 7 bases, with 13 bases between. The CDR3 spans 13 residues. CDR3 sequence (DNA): TGTGCCACCAGTGGAGGGGAGCATGCTGGCTACACCTTC. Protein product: CATSGGEHAGYTF.

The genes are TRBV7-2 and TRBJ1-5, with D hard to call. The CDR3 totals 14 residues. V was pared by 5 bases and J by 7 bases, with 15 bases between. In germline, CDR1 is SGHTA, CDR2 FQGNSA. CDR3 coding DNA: TGTGCCAGCAGCCCCGGTCCTGCGACACAGCCCCAGCATTTT. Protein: CASSPGPATQPQHF.

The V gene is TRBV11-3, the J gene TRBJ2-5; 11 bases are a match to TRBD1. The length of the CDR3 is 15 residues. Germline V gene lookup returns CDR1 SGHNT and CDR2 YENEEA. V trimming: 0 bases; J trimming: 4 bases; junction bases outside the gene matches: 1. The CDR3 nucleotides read TGTGCCAGCAGCTTAGATGGGACAGGGGGAGAGACCCAGTACTTC. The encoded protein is CASSLDGTGGETQYF.

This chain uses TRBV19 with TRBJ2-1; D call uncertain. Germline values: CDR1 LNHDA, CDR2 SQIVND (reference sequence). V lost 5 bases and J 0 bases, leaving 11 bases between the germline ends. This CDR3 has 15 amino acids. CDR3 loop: CASSLGRSSYNEQFF. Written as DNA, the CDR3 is TGTGCCAGTAGTCTTGGCAGGAGCTCCTACAATGAGCAGTTCTTC.

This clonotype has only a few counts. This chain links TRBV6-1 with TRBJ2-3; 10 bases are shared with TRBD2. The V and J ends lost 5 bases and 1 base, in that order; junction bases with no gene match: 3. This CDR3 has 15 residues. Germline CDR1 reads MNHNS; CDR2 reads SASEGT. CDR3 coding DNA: TGTGCCAGCAGTCCCGGGACTAGCGGCACAGATACGCAGTATTTT. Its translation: CASSPGTSGTDTQYF.

CDR3 DNA: TGCGCCAGCAGTGAGGGAGGGACAGGGTCCCAAAATGAGCAGTTCTTC. It translates to CASSEGGTGSQNEQFF. The chain couples TRBV10-1 to TRBJ2-1, with 9 nucleotides matching TRBD1. This CDR3 region has 16 residues. Unmatched junction bases numbered 9, after V lost 2 bases and J lost 7 bases. Germline V gives CDR1 WNHNN, CDR2 SYGVQD (reference sequence).

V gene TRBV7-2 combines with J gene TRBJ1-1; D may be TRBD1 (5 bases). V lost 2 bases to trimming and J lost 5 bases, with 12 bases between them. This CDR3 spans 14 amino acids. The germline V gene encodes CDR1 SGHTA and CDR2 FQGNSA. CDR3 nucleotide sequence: TGTGCCAGCAGCTTACGGGGGGAGGCGACTGAAGCTTTCTTT. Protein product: CASSLRGEATEAFF.

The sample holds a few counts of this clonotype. Here the CDR3 DNA reads TGTGCCACCAGTGATGACCCCCTCGAAGCCGGGGAGCTGTTTTTT. Translated, it gives CATSDDPLEAGELFF. This chain joins TRBV24-1 and TRBJ2-2; D not certain. The CDR3 runs to 15 residues. CDR1 KGHDR and CDR2 SFDVKD come from the germline V gene. V lost 3 bases to trimming and J lost 6 bases, with 13 bases between them.

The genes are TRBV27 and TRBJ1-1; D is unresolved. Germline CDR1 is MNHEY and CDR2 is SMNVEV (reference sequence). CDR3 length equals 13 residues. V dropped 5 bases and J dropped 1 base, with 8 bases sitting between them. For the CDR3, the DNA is TGTGCCAGCAGTGGGAGGTCGAACACTGAAGCTTTCTTT. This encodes CASSGRSNTEAFF.

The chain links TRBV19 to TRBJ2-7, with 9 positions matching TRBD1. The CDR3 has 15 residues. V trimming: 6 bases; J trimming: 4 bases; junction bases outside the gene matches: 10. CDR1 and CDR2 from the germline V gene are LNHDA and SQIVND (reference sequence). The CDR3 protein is CASSAGTGMGYEQYF. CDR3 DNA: TGTGCCAGTAGCGCCGGGACAGGGATGGGATACGAGCAGTACTTC.

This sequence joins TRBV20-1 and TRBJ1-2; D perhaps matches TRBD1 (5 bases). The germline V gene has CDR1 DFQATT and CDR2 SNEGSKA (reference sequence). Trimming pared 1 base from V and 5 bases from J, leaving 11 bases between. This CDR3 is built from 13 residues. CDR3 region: CSARAGGTYGYTF. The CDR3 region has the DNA TGCAGTGCTAGAGCGGGGGGGACGTATGGCTACACCTTC.

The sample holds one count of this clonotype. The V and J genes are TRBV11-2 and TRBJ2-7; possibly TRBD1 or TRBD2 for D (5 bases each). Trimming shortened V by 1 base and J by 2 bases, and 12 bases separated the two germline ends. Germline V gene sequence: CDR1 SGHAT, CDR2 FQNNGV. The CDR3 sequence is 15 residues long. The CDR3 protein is CASSLAPVGAYEQYF. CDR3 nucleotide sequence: TGTGCCAGCAGCTTAGCGCCGGTGGGGGCCTACGAGCAGTACTTC. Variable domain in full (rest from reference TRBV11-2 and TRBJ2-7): EAGVAQSPRYKIIEKRQSVAFWCNPISGHATLYWYQQILGQGPKLLIQFQNNGVVDDSQLPKDRFSAERLKGVDSTLKIQPAKLEDSAVYLCASSLAPVGAYEQYFGPGTRLTVT.

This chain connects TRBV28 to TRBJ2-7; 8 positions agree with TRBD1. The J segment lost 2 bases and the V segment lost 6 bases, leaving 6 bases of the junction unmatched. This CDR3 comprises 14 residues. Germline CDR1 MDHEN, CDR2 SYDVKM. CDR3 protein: CASRQGAPTYEQYF. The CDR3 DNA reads TGTGCCAGCAGGCAGGGGGCACCAACCTACGAGCAGTACTTC.

This chain's CDR3 is CASSQVSRTEAFF. The CDR3 DNA follows: TGTGCCAGCAGTCAAGTATCGAGGACTGAAGCTTTCTTT. The chain recombines TRBV27 with TRBJ1-1; D is unresolved. CDR3 length: 13 residues. CDR1 MNHEY and CDR2 SMNVEV come from the germline V gene (reference sequence). V lost 5 bases, J lost 5 bases, and 12 bases lay in between.

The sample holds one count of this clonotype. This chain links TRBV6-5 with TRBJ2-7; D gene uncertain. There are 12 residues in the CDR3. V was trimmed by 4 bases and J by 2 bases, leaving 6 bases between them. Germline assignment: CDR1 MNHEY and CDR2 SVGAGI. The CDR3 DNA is TGTGCCAGCAGTTTAGAAGCCTACGAGCAGTACTTC. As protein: CASSLEAYEQYF.

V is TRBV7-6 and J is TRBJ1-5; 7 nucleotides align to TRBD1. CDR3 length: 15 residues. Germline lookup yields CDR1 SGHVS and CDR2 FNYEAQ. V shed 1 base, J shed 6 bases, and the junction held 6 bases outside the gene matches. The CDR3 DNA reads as TGTGCCAGCAGCTTAGGGACAGGTCTCGTTCAGCCCCAGCATTTT. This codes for CASSLGTGLVQPQHF.

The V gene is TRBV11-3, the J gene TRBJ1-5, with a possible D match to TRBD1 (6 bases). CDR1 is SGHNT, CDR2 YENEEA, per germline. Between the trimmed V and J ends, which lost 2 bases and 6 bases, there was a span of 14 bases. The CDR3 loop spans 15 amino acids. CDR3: CASSLSGGAGQPQHF. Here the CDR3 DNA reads TGTGCCAGCAGCTTATCCGGGGGGGCGGGTCAGCCCCAGCATTTT.

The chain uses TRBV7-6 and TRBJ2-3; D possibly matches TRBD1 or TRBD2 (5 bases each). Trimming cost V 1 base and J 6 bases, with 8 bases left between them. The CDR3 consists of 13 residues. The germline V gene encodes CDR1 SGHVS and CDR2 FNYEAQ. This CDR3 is CASSLVGDDTQYF. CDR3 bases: TGTGCCAGCAGCTTAGTGGGGGACGATACGCAGTATTTT. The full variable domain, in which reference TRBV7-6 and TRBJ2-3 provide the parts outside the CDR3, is GAGVSQSPRYKVTKRGQDVALRCDPISGHVSLYWYRQALGQGPEFLTYFNYEAQQDKSGLPNDRFSAERPEGSISTLTIQRTEQRDSAMYRCASSLVGDDTQYFGPGTRLTVL.

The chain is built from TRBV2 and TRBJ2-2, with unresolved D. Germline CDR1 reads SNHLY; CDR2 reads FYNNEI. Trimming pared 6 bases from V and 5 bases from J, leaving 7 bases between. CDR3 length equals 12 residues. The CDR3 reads CASSLGTGELFF. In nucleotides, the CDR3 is TGTGCCAGCAGCCTGGGGACCGGGGAGCTGTTTTTT. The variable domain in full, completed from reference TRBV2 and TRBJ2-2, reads EPEVTQTPSHQVTQMGQEVILRCVPISNHLYFYWYRQILGQKVEFLVSFYNNEISEKSEIFDDQFSVERPDGSNFTLKIRSTKLEDSAMYFCASSLGTGELFFGEGSRLTVL.

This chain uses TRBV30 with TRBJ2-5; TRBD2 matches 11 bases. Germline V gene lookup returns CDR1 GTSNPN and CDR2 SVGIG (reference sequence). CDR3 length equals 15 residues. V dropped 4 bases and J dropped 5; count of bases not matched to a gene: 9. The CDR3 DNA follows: TGTGCCTGGAAGGTAGCGGGAGGGGGTATTGAGACCCAGTACTTC. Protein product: CAWKVAGGGIETQYF.

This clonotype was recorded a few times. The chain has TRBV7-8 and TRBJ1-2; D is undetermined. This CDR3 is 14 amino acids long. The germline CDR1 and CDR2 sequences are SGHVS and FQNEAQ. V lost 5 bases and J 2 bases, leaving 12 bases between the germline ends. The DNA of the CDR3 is TGTGCCAGCAGCCCCATGGAGGAGAACTATGGCTACACCTTC. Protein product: CASSPMEENYGYTF.

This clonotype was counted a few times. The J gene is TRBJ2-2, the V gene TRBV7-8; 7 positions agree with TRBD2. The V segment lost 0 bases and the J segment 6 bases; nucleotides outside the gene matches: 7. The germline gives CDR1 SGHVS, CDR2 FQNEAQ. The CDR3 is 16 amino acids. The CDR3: CASSLAEGTNSGELFF. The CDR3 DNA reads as TGTGCCAGCAGCTTAGCGGAGGGGACTAATTCCGGGGAGCTGTTTTTT. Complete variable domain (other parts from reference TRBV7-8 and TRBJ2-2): GAGVSQSPRYKVAKRGQDVALRCDPISGHVSLFWYQQALGQGPEFLTYFQNEAQLDKSGLPSDRFFAERPEGSVSTLKIQRTQQEDSAVYLCASSLAEGTNSGELFFGEGSRLTVL.

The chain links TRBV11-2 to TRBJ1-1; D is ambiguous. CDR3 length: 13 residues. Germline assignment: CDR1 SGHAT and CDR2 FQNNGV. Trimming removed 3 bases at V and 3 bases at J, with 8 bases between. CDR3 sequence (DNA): TGTGCCAGCAGCTTCGCGGCCTACACTGAAGCTTTCTTT. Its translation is CASSFAAYTEAFF. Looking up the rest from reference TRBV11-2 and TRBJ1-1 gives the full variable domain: EAGVAQSPRYKIIEKRQSVAFWCNPISGHATLYWYQQILGQGPKLLIQFQNNGVVDDSQLPKDRFSAERLKGVDSTLKIQPAKLEDSAVYLCASSFAAYTEAFFGQGTRLTVV.